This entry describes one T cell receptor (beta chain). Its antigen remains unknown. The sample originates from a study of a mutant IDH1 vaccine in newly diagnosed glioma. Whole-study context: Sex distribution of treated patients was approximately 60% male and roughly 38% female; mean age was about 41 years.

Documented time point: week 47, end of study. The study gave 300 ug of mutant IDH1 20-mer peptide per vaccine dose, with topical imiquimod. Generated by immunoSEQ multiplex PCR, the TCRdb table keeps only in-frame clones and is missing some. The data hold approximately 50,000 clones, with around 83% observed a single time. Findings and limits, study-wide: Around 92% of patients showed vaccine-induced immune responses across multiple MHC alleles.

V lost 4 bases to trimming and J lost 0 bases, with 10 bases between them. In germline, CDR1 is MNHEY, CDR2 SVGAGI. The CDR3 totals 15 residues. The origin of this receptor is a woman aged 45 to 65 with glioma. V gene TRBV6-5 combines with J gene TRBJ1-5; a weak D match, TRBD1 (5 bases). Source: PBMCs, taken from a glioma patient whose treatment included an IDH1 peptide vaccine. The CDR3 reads CASSFGGGSNQPQHF. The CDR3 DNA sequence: TGTGCCAGCAGTTTTGGGGGGGGTAGCAATCAGCCCCAGCATTTT.